This T cell receptor (beta chain) stems from a study of blood T cells in healthy people across ages (dated by TCRdb to between 2014 and 2017). In terms of the full investigation: Template switching captured roughly one uniquely barcoded TCR beta cDNA molecule per two T cells in model experiments. To track age-related changes in TCR beta repertoire diversity, the study relied on deep sequencing normalized with unique cDNA molecular identifiers. Four age groups were formed from the donors: young (average 16 years), middle-aged (around 40), aged (roughly 59) and long-lived (more than 75). To avoid experimental bias, donors of different ages were spread randomly across the sequencing lanes. The study analyzed two additional independent replicas of 1 million unique cDNA reads from the same blood draw for two donors, one aged 18 to 30 and one aged 80 or older. Results the study describes overall, beyond this receptor: Compared with the aged group, the long-lived group had more naive CD4+ T cells, fewer expanded clones and increased TCR diversity, suggesting age selection. Donor CMV infection status was unknown, potentially confounding age-related changes in expanded clonotypes. Conclusive comparison of naive and antigen-experienced compartments was prevented by the profiling of bulk unsorted PBMCs. Estimates of total diversity based on one million sequenced T cells were regarded as lower bounds and as underestimates. Observed TCR beta diversity per million T cells fell roughly linearly with age, and a significant reduction was already apparent by age approximately 41. The percentage of naive T cells measured by flow cytometry correlated strongly with observed TCR beta diversity.

The library was built by means of 5' RACE. The instrument given in TCRdb is Illumina HiSeq 2500. A second PCR of roughly 7 to 11 cycles was performed with a sample-barcoded 5' primer and a J-beta primer mix. Each TCR beta cDNA molecule received a unique molecular identifier from a template-switch 5' adaptor carrying 12 random nucleotides. Each sample yielded at least 2.5 million CDR3-containing paired-end reads. The Mint cDNA synthesis kit, primed by a TRBC-specific oligonucleotide, was used to synthesize first-strand cDNA from all RNA. After uracil-DNA glycosylase treatment, a first 18-cycle PCR used universal primers M1SS and BC2_uni_R on all cDNA. As for the authors' bioinformatics: For normalization, 1 million high-quality reads were randomly selected from each sample, with every read carrying a distinct molecular identifier. Instead of being binned into consensus sequences, reads that shared molecular identifiers were thrown out. MiTCR, set to a Q25 quality threshold and the strictest error-elimination algorithm, was used for CDR3 identification, clonotype clustering and error correction. A nonparametric unseen species model with Euler transformation was used to estimate lower-bound total TCR beta diversity. The raw public data were reprocessed by TCRdb itself: fastp quality trimming at Q25, MiXCR clonotype calling, in-frame beta chains only. All rows with the same CDR3 protein become a single entry with the most common DNA and genes. The V and J calls here are based on TCRdb, not the publication. A total of around 1,500,000 distinct CDR3 sequences appear in this sample, about 43% of them only once. The ten largest account for roughly 7.9% of the sample.

Systemically healthy Caucasian individuals from Russia, over 30 in total and aged roughly 6 to 100 years, were included as donors. Each donor gave about 9.2 milliliters of peripheral blood, drawn into EDTA-treated Vacutainer tubes. Ficoll-Paque density-gradient centrifugation was used to isolate PBMCs, with at least 7 million per sample. Total RNA was extracted from PBMCs with Trizol reagent, with at least 6 micrograms obtained per sample. Naive CD45RAhigh/CD27high T cell percentages were measured by flow cytometry on a PBMC aliquot from every donor. Regarding this clonotype: What this receptor recognizes is not known. Within one base of it there is no much larger clone, and no base qualities were kept.

The CDR3 sequence holds 14 residues, the cysteine and phenylalanine included. Solely the CDR3 DNA is kept, with 42 bases framed from the first base. The junction carries 10 bases between V and J, which are trimmed by 6 bases and 1 base respectively. The chain is assembled from TRBV12-3 or TRBV12-4 and TRBJ2-1; the D gene is perhaps TRBD2, on 6 matching bases. The TCR was taken from a woman aged 18-29 years in good health. Sequenced material: blood. CDR3 reads: CASRLGLSYNEQFF. Here is the DNA: TGTGCCAGCAGACTGGGACTGTCCTACAATGAGCAGTTCTTC.